The clone carrying this TCR beta chain was seen ten or more times. The target antigen is unknown. From the RT-PCR reads, TCRdb called clonotypes with MiXCR, one entry per CDR3 protein. The sample contains approximately 480,000 distinct CDR3 sequences, approximately 11% of which appear only once. The data derive from a study of response to subunit inactivated influenza vaccine. Findings of the study overall: Every seasonal influenza vaccination brings in few new T cells, the authors suggested.

Germline V lookup: CDR1 LGHNA, CDR2 YNFKEQ. The CDR3 runs 15 residues. Trimming took 4 bases from V and 0 from J, leaving 12 bases between them. The specimen comprised PBMCs from blood, sampled 35 to 45 days after vaccination. The rearrangement joins TRBV4-2 to TRBJ1-1, with D tentatively TRBD1 (6 bases). This TCR was sampled from a middle-aged man who received an inactivated influenza vaccine. Here the CDR3 reads CASSPPGHLNTEAFF. CDR3 sequence (DNA): TGTGCCAGCAGCCCACCGGGACACTTGAACACTGAAGCTTTCTTT.